This TCR beta chain was retrieved from a study of blood T cells in healthy people across ages. The study's findings and limits: Higher naive T cell percentage went strongly together with higher TCR beta diversity.

In germline, CDR1 is SGHAT, CDR2 FQDESV (reference sequence). CDR3 length: 17 residues. The second PCR ran about 6 to 12 cycles with a sample-barcoded 5' primer and J-beta primers. Through a template-switch adaptor with 12 random nucleotides, each cDNA molecule received a tag. TCRdb analysed the 5' RACE reads with MiXCR anew, one entry per CDR3 protein. The table lists some 1.6 million distinct CDR3 sequences, roughly 30% of them singletons. Of note for this clonotype: Its antigen remains unknown.

This sequence joins TRBV11-1 and TRBJ2-4, with 10 bases identical to TRBD2. The DNA end favors TRBJ2-7, so the J call may be wrong. Sequencing was done on a sample of blood. This clonotype originated in a woman aged 25 to 39 in good health. The CDR3: CASSLVGTSAASYEQYF. CDR3 sequence (DNA): TGTGCCAGCAGCTTAGTCGGGACTAGCGCAGCTTCCTACGAGCAGTACTTC.